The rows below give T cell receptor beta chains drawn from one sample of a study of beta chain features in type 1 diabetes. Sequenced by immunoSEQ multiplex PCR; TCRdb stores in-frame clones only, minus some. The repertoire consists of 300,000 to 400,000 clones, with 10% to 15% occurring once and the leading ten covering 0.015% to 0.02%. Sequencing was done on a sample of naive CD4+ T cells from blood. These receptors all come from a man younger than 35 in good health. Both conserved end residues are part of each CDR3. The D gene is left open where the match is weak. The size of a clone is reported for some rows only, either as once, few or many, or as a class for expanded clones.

cdr3_nt: TGTGCCAGCAGCTTAGGACAGGTTTCCCCTTACGAGCAGTACTTC
cdr3_aa: CASSLGQVSPYEQYF
d_call: NA
clone_size: few
j_call: TRBJ2-7
v_call: TRBV7-2

cdr3_nt: TGTGCCAGCAGCTTAGCCGGGTGGGGACAGGGGAACGAGCAGTACTTC
cdr3_aa: CASSLAGWGQGNEQYF
d_call: TRBD1
clone_size: once
j_call: TRBJ2-7
v_call: TRBV7-9

cdr3_nt: TGTGCCATCAGTACGCCCCAGGGGCCAGATACGCAGTATTTT
cdr3_aa: CAISTPQGPDTQYF
d_call: NA
clone_size: few
j_call: TRBJ2-3
v_call: TRBV10-3

cdr3_nt: TGTGCCAGCAGCTTAGCGCCTGGCCACACAGATACGCAGTATTTT
cdr3_aa: CASSLAPGHTDTQYF
d_call: NA
clone_size: NA
j_call: TRBJ2-3
v_call: TRBV7-2

cdr3_nt: TGTGCCAGCAGTTACCGGGACAGGGGATTGTATACGCAGTATTTT
cdr3_aa: CASSYRDRGLYTQYF
d_call: TRBD1
clone_size: NA
j_call: TRBJ2-3
v_call: TRBV6-5

cdr3_nt: TGCGCCAGCAGCTTGGGGTCTAGCGGGAAGGTAGATACGCAGTATTTT
cdr3_aa: CASSLGSSGKVDTQYF
d_call: TRBD2
clone_size: few
j_call: TRBJ2-3
v_call: TRBV5-1

cdr3_nt: TGTGCCATCAGTGACGCGACAGGGGGCGGTGGCTACACCTTC
cdr3_aa: CAISDATGGGGYTF
d_call: TRBD1
clone_size: few
j_call: TRBJ1-2
v_call: TRBV10-3

cdr3_nt: TGTGCCAGCAGTTATTACGGGGGTATGGGTGAGCAGTTCTTC
cdr3_aa: CASSYYGGMGEQFF
d_call: NA
clone_size: few
j_call: TRBJ2-1
v_call: TRBV6-5

cdr3_nt: TGTGCCAGCAGCTTGGGGGGGACCTACGAGCAGTACTTC
cdr3_aa: CASSLGGTYEQYF
d_call: TRBD2
clone_size: few
j_call: TRBJ2-7
v_call: TRBV7-6

cdr3_nt: TGTGCCTGGAGGGGGGGACAGGGGCCCCACGAGCAGTACTTC
cdr3_aa: CAWRGGQGPHEQYF
d_call: TRBD1
clone_size: few
j_call: TRBJ2-7
v_call: TRBV30

cdr3_nt: TGTGCCAGCAGCTTAGTGAGGACTCGCGGCTACACCTTC
cdr3_aa: CASSLVRTRGYTF
d_call: NA
clone_size: NA
j_call: TRBJ1-2
v_call: TRBV7-2

cdr3_nt: TGCGCCAGCAGCTTGACTAGCGGGAGCTCCTACAATGAGCAGTTCTTC
cdr3_aa: CASSLTSGSSYNEQFF
d_call: TRBD2
clone_size: few
j_call: TRBJ2-1
v_call: TRBV5-1

cdr3_nt: TGTGCCAGCTCCTTACAGGGACAGCCCCAGCATTTT
cdr3_aa: CASSLQGQPQHF
d_call: NA
clone_size: NA
j_call: TRBJ1-5
v_call: TRBV18

cdr3_nt: TGTGCCAGCAGTTATACTTCTCCCCACTCCTACGAGCAGTACTTC
cdr3_aa: CASSYTSPHSYEQYF
d_call: NA
clone_size: NA
j_call: TRBJ2-7
v_call: TRBV28

cdr3_nt: TGTGCCAGCAGCGGGGACAGCCAAGAGACCCAGTACTTC
cdr3_aa: CASSGDSQETQYF
d_call: TRBD1
clone_size: NA
j_call: TRBJ2-5
v_call: TRBV2

cdr3_nt: TGCGCCAGCAGCCGAAGCCGGGACAGGAACTCCTACGAGCAGTACTTC
cdr3_aa: CASSRSRDRNSYEQYF
d_call: TRBD1
clone_size: NA
j_call: TRBJ2-7
v_call: TRBV4-3

cdr3_nt: TGTGCCAGCAGCGTGAGTCAGGGGCTGAATGAGCAGTTCTTC
cdr3_aa: CASSVSQGLNEQFF
d_call: NA
clone_size: NA
j_call: TRBJ2-1
v_call: TRBV7-9

cdr3_nt: TGTGCCTGGAGTAGGGGGAACACCGGGGAGCTGTTTTTT
cdr3_aa: CAWSRGNTGELFF
d_call: NA
clone_size: NA
j_call: TRBJ2-2
v_call: TRBV30

cdr3_nt: TGTGCCAGCAGCTATGGACGGGAGACTTCACCCCTCCACTTT
cdr3_aa: CASSYGRETSPLHF
d_call: NA
clone_size: NA
j_call: TRBJ1-6
v_call: TRBV13

cdr3_nt: TGTGCCAGCAGTTTTACAGGGGGCTCTCGATGGACCCAGTACTTC
cdr3_aa: CASSFTGGSRWTQYF
d_call: TRBD1
clone_size: few
j_call: TRBJ2-5
v_call: TRBV28

cdr3_nt: TGTGCCAGCAGCATCCAGGGGGCTGAATCAGAGACCCAGTACTTC
cdr3_aa: CASSIQGAESETQYF
d_call: TRBD1
clone_size: NA
j_call: TRBJ2-5
v_call: TRBV9

cdr3_nt: TGCGCCAGCAGGTTGAGGGGCCACACTACGATCCACAATGAGCAGTTCTTC
cdr3_aa: CASRLRGHTTIHNEQFF
d_call: NA
clone_size: NA
j_call: TRBJ2-1
v_call: TRBV5-1

cdr3_nt: TGTGCCATCAGTGAGTCTCTTTCAGGCTCTACCGGGGAGCTGTTTTTT
cdr3_aa: CAISESLSGSTGELFF
d_call: NA
clone_size: few
j_call: TRBJ2-2
v_call: TRBV10-3

cdr3_nt: TGCGCCAGCAGCTTGGGTCTTAGCGGAGACACAGATACGCAGTATTTT
cdr3_aa: CASSLGLSGDTDTQYF
d_call: NA
clone_size: NA
j_call: TRBJ2-3
v_call: TRBV5-1

cdr3_nt: TGTGCCTGGAGTACGTGGGGGGGCTTCGGTGAGCAGTTCTTC
cdr3_aa: CAWSTWGGFGEQFF
d_call: NA
clone_size: NA
j_call: TRBJ2-1
v_call: TRBV30

cdr3_nt: TGTGCCAGCAGTCAACAGGGAATAGGGGGCTACACCTTC
cdr3_aa: CASSQQGIGGYTF
d_call: NA
clone_size: NA
j_call: TRBJ1-2
v_call: TRBV6-5

cdr3_nt: TGTGCCACGCTTAGCGGGAGGGCCCTTAATGAGCAGTTCTTC
cdr3_aa: CATLSGRALNEQFF
d_call: TRBD2
clone_size: few
j_call: TRBJ2-1
v_call: TRBV28

cdr3_nt: TGTGCCAGCAGTCCCCGAGAGGGTACGACTGAAGCTTTCTTT
cdr3_aa: CASSPREGTTEAFF
d_call: NA
clone_size: few
j_call: TRBJ1-1
v_call: TRBV6-6

cdr3_nt: TGTGCCAGCAGTTTCTCTCCGGGACAAAAGAAGACCTTC
cdr3_aa: CASSFSPGQKKTF
d_call: NA
clone_size: NA
j_call: TRBJ1-2
v_call: TRBV27

cdr3_nt: TGTGCCATCAGGACAGGGTCAGGGGCCAACGTCCTGACTTTC
cdr3_aa: CAIRTGSGANVLTF
d_call: TRBD1
clone_size: few
j_call: TRBJ2-6
v_call: TRBV10-3